A single sample is the source of the 27 T cell receptor beta chains below, sequenced in a study of T cells in Graves' hyperthyroidism and ophthalmopathy. Amplification targeted TCR beta CDR3 regions from RNA transcripts. First-round RT-PCR targeting the TCR CDR3 was performed with the HTBI primer set. TCRdb re-called the multiplex PCR reads through MiXCR, storing one row per CDR3 protein. In the table there are 550,000 to 700,000 distinct CDR3 sequences, about 45% of which are singletons. Sequences were obtained from peripheral blood or thyroid tissue (not recorded which). Receptor source: an adult woman with Graves' disease, either hyperthyroidism or ophthalmopathy (not recorded which).

Concerning this clonotype itself: The junction differs from germline at one of its ends, possibly a read error. The chain is built from TRBV11-2 and TRBJ2-6; 14 positions agree with TRBD2. From germline, CDR1 is SGHAT and CDR2 FQNNGV. The length of the CDR3 is 19 residues. CDR3 nucleotide sequence: TGCGCCAGCAGCCAAGCTGGACTAGCGGGAGGCGCCGGGGCCAACGTCCTGACTTTC. This codes for CASSQAGLAGGAGANVLTF.

In this sample, this clonotype turned up once. The rearrangement links TRBV7-3 to TRBJ1-5; D uncertain. Germline loops: CDR1 SGHTA, CDR2 FQGTGA. The CDR3 covers 16 residues. The germline V and J ends were trimmed by 2 bases and 11 bases, with 22 bases remaining between them. CDR3 protein: CASSLDGLASPETQHF. The DNA for the CDR3 is TGTGCCAGCAGCTTAGACGGCCTAGCGTCGCCAGAGACCCAGCATTTT.

The chain recombines TRBV27 with TRBJ1-2, with a possible D match to TRBD1 (5 bases). V was shortened by 8 bases and J by 6 bases, with 22 bases between the two germline ends. CDR3 length equals 15 residues. From germline, CDR1 is MNHEY and CDR2 SMNVEV (reference sequence). DNA of the CDR3: TGTGCCAGCGGGTCACAATCAGGGATCGGGAATGGCTACACCTTC. Protein product: CASGSQSGIGNGYTF.

This clonotype was detected a few times. This chain joins TRBV7-9 and TRBJ1-1; D gene ambiguous. The CDR3 is 12 amino acids. CDR1 and CDR2 (germline): SEHNR, FQNEAQ (reference sequence). Trimming left V 6 bases short and J 3 bases short, with 8 bases between. The CDR3 loop reads CASRTRDTEAFF. CDR3 DNA: TGTGCCAGCAGGACTAGGGACACTGAAGCTTTCTTT. Filled out from reference TRBV7-9 and TRBJ1-1, the complete variable domain reads DTGVSQNPRHKITKRGQNVTFRCDPISEHNRLYWYRQTLGQGPEFLTYFQNEAQLEKSRLLSDRFSAERPKGSFSTLEIQRTEQGDSAMYLCASRTRDTEAFFGQGTRLTVV.

This clonotype was picked up many times. The rearrangement joins TRBV20-1 to TRBJ1-2; possibly TRBD1 for D (5 bases). Trimming left V 6 bases short and J 4 bases short, with 24 bases between. CDR3 length equals 16 residues. CDR1 DFQATT and CDR2 SNEGSKA come from the germline V gene (reference sequence). The CDR3: CSAPELPGNFVYGYTF. The CDR3 DNA follows: TGCAGTGCCCCCGAGCTTCCAGGGAACTTTGTCTATGGCTACACCTTC.

The rearrangement joins TRBV7-2 to TRBJ1-5, with D hard to call. V lost 3 bases and J lost 7, with 13 bases in between. Germline V gene lookup returns CDR1 SGHTA and CDR2 FQGNSA. The CDR3 sequence is 14 residues long. The CDR3 sequence is CASSFGMEGQPQHF. The CDR3 DNA reads TGTGCCAGCAGCTTCGGAATGGAGGGACAGCCCCAGCATTTT.

Of note for this clonotype: Given the absence of the conserved phenylalanine or tryptophan at the CDR3 end, a read error is likely. It is unclear where the CDR3 begins or ends on the DNA, so no DNA is shown, and the CDR3 is as TCRdb lists it. The chain has TRBV5-4 and TRBJ2-6; the table's D call, TRBD1, has no DNA check behind it. The germline CDR1 and CDR2 sequences are SGHNT and YYREEE (reference sequence). The CDR3 sequence runs 11 residues, both termini included. The CDR3 is CASSQVSLGDS.

In its sample, this clonotype was seen many times. The chain couples TRBV4-1 to TRBJ1-3; 7 bases are a match to TRBD1. V gave up 4 bases and J gave up 2 bases; unmatched junction bases: 8. The CDR3 has 16 amino acids. CDR1 and CDR2 from the germline V gene are MGHRA and YSYEKL. Written as DNA, the CDR3 is TGCGCCAGCAGCCCTACAGGGGTTCTCGCTGGAAACACCATATATTTT. Amino acid sequence: CASSPTGVLAGNTIYF.

This sequence joins TRBV7-8 and TRBJ2-3; possibly TRBD1 or TRBD2 for D (6 bases each). V was shortened by 5 bases and J by 6 bases, with 15 bases between the two germline ends. In germline, CDR1 is SGHVS, CDR2 FQNEAQ. This CDR3 has 14 amino acids. DNA of the CDR3: TGTGCCAGCAGCCCGGGGGCAGCTGGGGATACGCAGTATTTT. This sequence encodes CASSPGAAGDTQYF.

The table lists this clonotype with many counts. Here the CDR3 DNA reads TGTGCCAGTAGTATCCGAGGAAAAAGCTCCTACGAGCAGTACTTC. Its translation is CASSIRGKSSYEQYF. The rearrangement uses TRBV19 and TRBJ2-7; no clear D gene. The CDR3 covers 15 residues. Germline V gene lookup returns CDR1 LNHDA and CDR2 SQIVND (reference sequence). The germline V and J ends were trimmed by 3 bases and 0 bases, with 12 bases remaining between them.

This clonotype occurred many times. CDR3 region: CASSLDLRDRDDEQYF. CDR3 in DNA: TGTGCCAGCAGCTTAGATCTCCGGGACAGGGATGACGAGCAGTACTTC. The chain employs TRBV11-2 and TRBJ2-7; 9 nucleotides line up with TRBD1. The germline V gene has CDR1 SGHAT and CDR2 FQNNGV. The CDR3 has 16 amino acids. Losses at the gene ends were 0 bases for V and 5 bases for J; bases not matched to a gene: 8.

This clonotype has only a few counts. The chain is built from TRBV29-1 and TRBJ2-7, with D possibly being TRBD2 (5 bases). The CDR3 loop spans 13 amino acids. Trimming removed 0 bases at V and 1 base at J, with 7 bases between. The germline CDR1 and CDR2 sequences are SQVTM and ANQGSEA. The DNA for the CDR3 is TGCAGCGTTGAAGATCCGGGGTCCTACGAGCAGTACTTC. Translation: CSVEDPGSYEQYF.

The chain employs TRBV12-3 or TRBV12-4 and TRBJ1-2, with 7 positions matching TRBD1. J gave up 8 bases and V 5 bases, and 11 bases lay outside the gene matches. This CDR3 region has 14 residues. The CDR3 region has the DNA TGTGCCAGCAGTCGGGGGGAGGGGGCATTCGGCTACACCTTC. As protein: CASSRGEGAFGYTF.

At least ten counts were recorded for this clonotype. The chain couples TRBV12-3 or TRBV12-4 to TRBJ2-5; TRBD2 agrees at 13 bases. The CDR3 runs to 15 residues. With V trimmed by 4 bases and J by 10 bases, 9 bases remained unmatched. The CDR3 loop is CASSSGLAGDLIQYF. Here the CDR3 DNA reads TGTGCCAGCAGTTCCGGACTAGCGGGAGATCTGATCCAGTACTTC.

In its sample, this clonotype was seen a few times. The gene calls are TRBV11-2 and TRBJ1-3; D remains unclear. From germline, CDR1 is SGHAT and CDR2 FQNNGV. The CDR3 extends over 12 amino acids. The ends were cut back, 6 bases at V and 10 bases at J, with 13 bases in the middle. CDR3 region: CASSRRTPTIYF. The CDR3 DNA reads as TGTGCCAGCAGTCGCAGGACGCCTACCATATATTTT.

The CDR3 sequence is CASSDSRYREPQHF. In DNA, the CDR3 is TGTGCCAGCAGTGATAGCAGGTATAGGGAGCCCCAGCATTTT. The chain couples TRBV2 to TRBJ1-5, with no clear D. Per the germline V gene, CDR1 is SNHLY and CDR2 is FYNNEI. The CDR3 has 14 amino acids. V was shortened by 3 bases and J by 8 bases, with 14 bases between the two germline ends. Complete variable domain (other parts from reference TRBV2 and TRBJ1-5): EPEVTQTPSHQVTQMGQEVILRCVPISNHLYFYWYRQILGQKVEFLVSFYNNEISEKSEIFDDQFSVERPDGSNFTLKIRSTKLEDSAMYFCASSDSRYREPQHFGDGTRLSIL.

This rearrangement joins TRBV6-4 to TRBJ2-3; D perhaps matches TRBD2 (6 bases). With 4 bases removed from V and 2 bases from J, the gap between germline ends came to 10 bases. Germline V gene lookup returns CDR1 MRHNA and CDR2 SNTAGT. This CDR3 contains 14 residues. CDR3 sequence: CASSAGLSTDTQYF. The CDR3 bases are TGTGCCAGCAGTGCCGGACTATCCACAGATACGCAGTATTTT.

V is TRBV5-1 and J is TRBJ2-7; no firm D call. Germline V CDR1 and CDR2: SGHRS, YFSETQ. V was pared by 0 bases and J by 5 bases, with 9 bases between. The CDR3 consists of 13 residues. CDR3 sequence (DNA): TGCGCCAGCAGCTTGGGTGGCCAGCACGAGCAGTACTTC. Its translation is CASSLGGQHEQYF. Supplemented by reference TRBV5-1 and TRBJ2-7, the full variable domain reads KAGVTQTPRYLIKTRGQQVTLSCSPISGHRSVSWYQQTPGQGLQFLFEYFSETQRNKGNFPGRFSGRQFSNSRSEMNVSTLELGDSALYLCASSLGGQHEQYFGPGTRLTVT.

The table lists this clonotype with many counts. Written as DNA, the CDR3 is TGTGCCAGCAGCCGAGGGGGTAGTTTGCGGAACACTGAAGCTTTCTTT. This translates into CASSRGGSLRNTEAFF. This chain joins TRBV12-3 or TRBV12-4 and TRBJ1-1; D is perhaps TRBD1 (6 bases). The V end was cut by 6 bases, the J end by 1 base, with 18 bases between. The CDR3 is 16 amino acids.

A few counts support this clonotype. The V call is TRBV7-9, the J call TRBJ2-5; a possible D gene is TRBD2 (7 bases). TRBJ2-7 explains the end of the DNA better; the J call may be wrong. Looked up from germline, CDR1 is SEHNR and CDR2 is FQNEAQ (reference sequence). The CDR3 length is 14 residues. The CDR3 DNA reads TGTGCCAGCAGCTTAGCGTACCGGGGGGCCGAGCAGTACTTC. Its protein is CASSLAYRGAEQYF.

As regards this clonotype: Because the CDR3's place on the DNA is in doubt, the DNA is left out and the CDR3 is given as listed by TCRdb. The chain couples TRBV7-9 to TRBJ1-2. The CDR3 length equals 18 residues, ends included. Looked up from germline, CDR1 is SEHNR and CDR2 is FQNEAQ (reference sequence). CDR3 residues: CASSIYLCSVEAQHGYTF.

The sample holds many counts of this clonotype. J is TRBJ2-7 and V is TRBV25-1; D may be TRBD2 (6 bases). Deletions cut 8 bases from V and 2 bases from J, with 13 bases between. Per germline, CDR1 MGHDK and CDR2 SYGVNS. This CDR3 contains 13 residues. In DNA form, the CDR3 reads TGTGCCAGCGGGAACGGGGGAGCCTACGAGCAGTACTTC. Its translation is CASGNGGAYEQYF.

CDR3 nucleotide sequence: TGCAGTGCTAGAGCACCGAGGGGGACCCAGTACTTC. As protein: CSARAPRGTQYF. The chain carries TRBV20-1 and TRBJ2-5; D is possibly TRBD1 or TRBD2 (5 bases each). The CDR3 spans 12 residues. Germline V CDR1 and CDR2: DFQATT, SNEGSKA (reference sequence). V gave up 1 base and J gave up 7 bases, with 10 bases separating them.

The chain uses TRBV4-1 and TRBJ1-6; no firm D call. Looked up from germline, CDR1 is MGHRA and CDR2 is YSYEKL. CDR3 size: 15 residues. The V end lost 0 bases, the J end lost 9 bases, and 12 bases lay between the germline ends. In DNA form, the CDR3 reads TGCGCCAGCAGCCAAGATCTGTGGGCTCGTTCACCCCTCCACTTT. Translation gives CASSQDLWARSPLHF.

This clonotype was seen at least ten times. The J gene is TRBJ1-2, the V gene TRBV29-1; D call uncertain. The CDR3 sequence is 12 residues long. V was cut by 5 bases and J by 4 bases, with 11 bases left in between. Germline CDR1 SQVTM, CDR2 ANQGSEA. The CDR3 coding sequence is TGCAGCGTTCCAGATGGAGTCTATGGCTACACCTTC. Translation: CSVPDGVYGYTF.

This clonotype came up many times. CDR3 nucleotide sequence: TGTGCCAGCAGCTTTAGGGGGGGATTTAACTATGGCTACACCTTC. Encoded protein: CASSFRGGFNYGYTF. The chain is built from TRBV5-8 and TRBJ1-2; possible D gene TRBD1, 6 bases. CDR3 length: 15 amino acids. Germline V CDR1 and CDR2: SGHTS, YDEGEE. The V end lost 2 bases, the J end lost 1 base, and 12 bases lay between the germline ends.

This clonotype was picked up a small number of times. The chain uses TRBV3-1 and TRBJ1-4, with 7 bases matching TRBD1. V lost 4 bases to trimming and J lost 8 bases; unmatched junction nucleotides: 7. The germline V gene has CDR1 LGHDT and CDR2 YNNKEL (reference sequence). This CDR3 region has 14 residues. CDR3 residues: CASSLRGGREKLFF. CDR3 coding DNA: TGTGCCAGCAGCCTCAGGGGGGGTCGGGAAAAACTGTTTTTT. The whole variable domain, filled in from reference TRBV3-1 and TRBJ1-4, reads DTAVSQTPKYLVTQMGNDKSIKCEQNLGHDTMYWYKQDSKKFLKIMFSYNNKELIINETVPNRFSPKSPDKAHLNLHINSLELGDSAVYFCASSLRGGREKLFFGSGTQLSVL.